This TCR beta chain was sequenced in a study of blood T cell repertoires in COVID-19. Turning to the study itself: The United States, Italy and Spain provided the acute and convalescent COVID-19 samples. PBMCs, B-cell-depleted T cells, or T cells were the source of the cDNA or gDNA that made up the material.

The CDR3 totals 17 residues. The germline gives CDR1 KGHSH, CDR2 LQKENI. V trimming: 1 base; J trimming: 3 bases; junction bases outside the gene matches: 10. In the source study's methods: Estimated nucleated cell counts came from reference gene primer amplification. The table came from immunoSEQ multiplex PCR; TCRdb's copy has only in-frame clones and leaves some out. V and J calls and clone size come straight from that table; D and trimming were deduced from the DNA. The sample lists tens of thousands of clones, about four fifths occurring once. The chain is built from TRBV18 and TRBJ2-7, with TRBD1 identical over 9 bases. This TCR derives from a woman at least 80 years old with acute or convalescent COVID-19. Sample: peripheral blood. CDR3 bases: TGTGCCAGCTCACCACTTCCGGGACAGGGAAACAACTACGAGCAGTACTTC. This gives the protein CASSPLPGQGNNYEQYF.